This T cell receptor (beta chain) is from a study of blood T cell repertoires in COVID-19. Overall study context: The origin of the acute and convalescent COVID-19 samples was the United States, Italy and Spain. Nucleic acid was either cDNA or gDNA, and it came from T cells, B-cell-depleted T cells, or PBMCs.

Germline V gene sequence: CDR1 SGHRS, CDR2 YFSETQ. V lost 5 bases to trimming and J lost 0 bases; unmatched junction nucleotides: 12. The CDR3 has 17 amino acids. Methods used by the authors: The authors estimated nucleated cell counts from reference gene primer amplification. TCRdb's table, derived via immunoSEQ multiplex PCR, lists solely in-frame clones and lacks some. That table furnishes V, J and clone size, whereas the DNA furnished D and trimming. The table shows roughly 250,000 clones, with roughly 89% occurring only once. This receptor was obtained from a young man with acute or convalescent COVID-19. Sequenced sample: peripheral blood. V gene TRBV5-1 combines with J gene TRBJ2-3; 7 bases map to TRBD2. This CDR3 is CASRGNELAPSTDTQYF. CDR3 nucleotide sequence: TGCGCCAGCAGGGGGAATGAACTAGCGCCGAGCACAGATACGCAGTATTTT.